Presented here are 17 T cell receptor beta chains from one specimen sequenced in a study of blood T cells in healthy people across ages. A second about 7 to 12 cycle PCR used barcoded and J-beta primers. One entry per CDR3 protein, called by TCRdb with MiXCR from the 5' RACE reads. The sample holds 600,000 to 850,000 distinct CDR3 sequences, roughly two fifths seen once. Sequencing was carried out using blood. These receptors were taken from a woman aged 55 to 70 in good health.

V gene TRBV28 combines with J gene TRBJ1-4, with D possibly TRBD1 on 5 matching bases. CDR1 and CDR2 from the germline V gene are MDHEN and SYDVKM. CDR3 length equals 14 residues. The V gene lost 6 bases and the J gene lost 6 bases, with 14 bases spanning the gap. The DNA for the CDR3 is TGTGCCAGCAGCCCCGGGGGTTCGGATGAAAAACTGTTTTTT. Translated, it gives CASSPGGSDEKLFF.

The J gene is TRBJ1-2, the V gene TRBV20-1; D not resolved. CDR1 and CDR2 from the germline V gene are DFQATT and SNEGSKA (reference sequence). The CDR3 totals 12 residues. V was pared by 5 bases and J by 1 base, with 8 bases between. The CDR3 nucleotides are TGCAGTGCTTTAAATCATAACTATGGCTACACCTTC. Its protein product is CSALNHNYGYTF.

The V gene is TRBV13, the J gene TRBJ2-1; D might be TRBD1 or TRBD2, each matching 5 bases. The CDR3 length is 16 residues. The V end lost 4 bases, the J end lost 10 bases, and 23 bases lay between the germline ends. In germline, CDR1 is PRHDT, CDR2 FYEKMQ (reference sequence). CDR3 loop: CASSSHVEVGVWEQFF. DNA of the CDR3: TGTGCCAGCAGCTCCCATGTAGAGGTGGGGGTCTGGGAGCAGTTCTTC.

The CDR3 DNA is TGTGCCAGCAGTTACCCCATCTTTGAGGGATCCACAGATACGCAGTATTTT. The encoded protein is CASSYPIFEGSTDTQYF. The V call is TRBV6-6, the J call TRBJ2-3; tentatively, D is TRBD2 (5 bases). The CDR3 consists of 17 residues. Trimming shortened V by 2 bases and J by 2 bases, and 17 bases separated the two germline ends. Germline loops: CDR1 MNHNY, CDR2 SVGAGI (reference sequence).

This clonotype was detected a few times. This chain connects TRBV4-2 to TRBJ1-2; D is ambiguous. The CDR3 extends over 15 amino acids. Germline V CDR1 and CDR2: LGHNA, YNFKEQ. The V end lost 2 bases, the J end lost 0 bases, and 10 bases lay between the germline ends. The CDR3 DNA reads as TGTGCCAGCAGCCAACCGGGGAGTACTAACTATGGCTACACCTTC. Translated: CASSQPGSTNYGYTF.

The rearrangement joins TRBV2 to TRBJ2-2, with 7 bases that match TRBD1. CDR3 length equals 15 residues. V trimming: 10 bases; J trimming: 0 bases; junction bases outside the gene matches: 8. Germline CDR1 SNHLY, CDR2 FYNNEI. This CDR3 is CATAFGQANTGELFF. CDR3 bases: TGTGCCACCGCCTTTGGACAGGCGAACACCGGGGAGCTGTTTTTT.

This clonotype occurred a few times. This chain links TRBV9 with TRBJ2-3; D perhaps matches TRBD2 (5 bases). The CDR3 extends over 14 amino acids. V shed 1 base and J shed 6 bases, with 12 bases lying between them. Germline V CDR1 and CDR2: SGDLS, YYNGEE. The CDR3 DNA reads as TGTGCCAGCAGCGTATCTCGGGGAGAGGATACGCAGTATTTT. It yields the protein CASSVSRGEDTQYF. The variable domain in full, completed from reference TRBV9 and TRBJ2-3, reads DSGVTQTPKHLITATGQRVTLRCSPRSGDLSVYWYQQSLDQGLQFLIQYYNGEERAKGNILERFSAQQFPDLHSELNLSSLELGDSALYFCASSVSRGEDTQYFGPGTRLTVL.

A note on this clonotype: A read error may account for a junction end that differs from germline. The chain employs TRBV29-1 and TRBJ1-2, with TRBD1 as a possible D gene (6 bases). The length of the CDR3 is 11 residues. Germline CDR1 reads SQVTM; CDR2 reads ANQGSEA. The CDR3 sequence is CSLMEGDGHTF. In DNA form, the CDR3 reads TGCAGCCTAATGGAGGGGGATGGCCACACCTTC.

The chain recombines TRBV3-1 with TRBJ1-1, with D possibly being TRBD1 (6 bases). With 1 base removed from V and 4 bases from J, the gap between germline ends came to 13 bases. The CDR3 totals 15 residues. CDR1 and CDR2 from the germline V gene are LGHDT and YNNKEL (reference sequence). This chain's CDR3 is CASSQAAGGVTEAFF. For the CDR3, the DNA is TGTGCCAGCAGCCAAGCAGCTGGGGGCGTCACTGAAGCTTTCTTT.

The genes are TRBV4-3 and TRBJ2-5, with 7 bases that match TRBD1. The J call is uncertain, as TRBJ2-7 better fits the DNA end. This CDR3 is built from 16 residues. The V gene's germline CDR1 is LGHNA and CDR2 YSLEER. Here the CDR3 DNA reads TGCGCCAGCAGCCAACAAGGGGGCTCCTTATCCTACGAGCAGTACTTC. As protein: CASSQQGGSLSYEQYF.

The chain is built from TRBV28 and TRBJ2-2; 10 bases are shared with TRBD1. The CDR3 spans 14 residues. Germline-derived CDR1 and CDR2 are MDHEN and SYDVKM. The CDR3 DNA reads as TGTGCACACTGTGAGACAGGGGGCCCGGGGGAGCTGTTTTTT. Translating it yields CAHCETGGPGELFF.

The CDR3 nucleotides read TGCAGTGCTAGAGATGACGGCTACACCTTC. Protein: CSARDDGYTF. The chain couples TRBV20-1 to TRBJ1-2, with D unresolved. This CDR3 is built from 10 residues. Germline V CDR1 and CDR2: DFQATT, SNEGSKA (reference sequence). Trimming took 0 bases from V and 8 from J, leaving 4 bases between them.

V gene TRBV14 combines with J gene TRBJ2-5, with D perhaps matching TRBD1 (6 bases). The ends were cut back, 0 bases at V and 4 bases at J, with 24 bases in the middle. The CDR3 length is 19 residues. Germline V gene lookup returns CDR1 SGHDN and CDR2 FVKESK. The CDR3 sequence is CASSQEIWAPGATGETQYF. Written as DNA, the CDR3 is TGTGCCAGCAGCCAAGAAATCTGGGCGCCAGGGGCGACGGGAGAGACCCAGTACTTC.

The chain employs TRBV29-1 and TRBJ1-2; TRBD1 matches 8 bases. The CDR3 contains 15 residues. Trimming took 5 bases from V and 4 from J; bases not matched to a gene: 12. The germline gives CDR1 SQVTM, CDR2 ANQGSEA. CDR3 in DNA: TGCAGCGTTCTAGGACAGGGAGGATCTAGCTATGGCTACACCTTC. Its translation: CSVLGQGGSSYGYTF.

The genes are TRBV7-9 and TRBJ2-1, with 8 bases aligning to TRBD1. Germline V gene sequence: CDR1 SEHNR, CDR2 FQNEAQ (reference sequence). The length of the CDR3 is 14 residues. Germline trimming cut 5 bases from V and 1 base from J; bases unmatched to any gene: 1. Here the CDR3 DNA reads TGTGCCAGCAGCCGGACAGGGTCCTACAATGAGCAGTTCTTC. Translating it yields CASSRTGSYNEQFF.

This clonotype appeared once. The chain employs TRBV28 and TRBJ1-1, with D tentatively TRBD1 (6 bases). There are 14 residues in the CDR3. Trimming removed 5 bases at V and 4 bases at J, with 14 bases between. The germline V gene has CDR1 MDHEN and CDR2 SYDVKM. The CDR3 DNA sequence: TGTGCCAGCAGTACCCCACAGGGCCCCACTGAAGCTTTCTTT. It yields the protein CASSTPQGPTEAFF.

This clonotype was seen more than once but under ten times. This chain links TRBV7-2 with TRBJ2-7; D is uncertain. The germline gives CDR1 SGHTA, CDR2 FQGNSA. V lost 5 bases and J 2 bases, leaving 16 bases between the germline ends. The CDR3 consists of 15 residues. The CDR3, as DNA: TGTGCCAGCAGCCCCCAGTTTGAAGTACCCTACGAGCAGTACTTC. Translating it yields CASSPQFEVPYEQYF.